Shown below are 16 T cell receptor beta chains from a single sample sequenced in a study of blood T cell repertoires in COVID-19. Here immunoSEQ multiplex PCR was the method, and the copy in TCRdb shows in-frame clones only, minus some. The sample yields 85,000 to 100,000 clones, 90% seen once. Sequenced sample: peripheral blood. Every receptor here comes from a man in his 60s with acute or convalescent COVID-19.

The chain has TRBV5-1 and TRBJ1-6; no firm D call. The CDR3 loop spans 13 amino acids. V was clipped by 0 bases and J by 7 bases, with 5 bases between them. Germline CDR1 SGHRS, CDR2 YFSETQ. CDR3 loop: CASSLDSNSPLHF. Here the CDR3 DNA reads TGCGCCAGCAGCTTGGACTCAAATTCACCCCTCCACTTT. The full variable domain, its missing parts supplied by reference TRBV5-1 and TRBJ1-6, is KAGVTQTPRYLIKTRGQQVTLSCSPISGHRSVSWYQQTPGQGLQFLFEYFSETQRNKGNFPGRFSGRQFSNSRSEMNVSTLELGDSALYLCASSLDSNSPLHFGNGTRLTVT.

The chain is built from TRBV2 and TRBJ1-1; 7 bases fit TRBD1. V shed 7 bases and J 10 bases; nucleotides not matched to a gene: 12. This CDR3 has 13 residues. The germline V gene has CDR1 SNHLY and CDR2 FYNNEI. CDR3 sequence: CASNPTGHLGAFF. The CDR3 bases are TGTGCCAGCAACCCGACAGGGCACCTCGGAGCTTTCTTT.

This clone has only one observation. The chain has TRBV5-1 and TRBJ1-1; 11 positions match TRBD1. V gave up 4 bases and J gave up 7 bases; unmatched junction bases: 12. Germline V CDR1 and CDR2: SGHRS, YFSETQ. The CDR3 has 16 residues. As DNA, the CDR3 is TGCGCCAGCAGCCTCGGAGGGACAGGGGGTCAGCGTGAAGCTTTCTTT. Its translation: CASSLGGTGGQREAFF.

V is TRBV19 and J is TRBJ1-3; 8 bases are a match to TRBD1. V shed 4 bases and J 4 bases; nucleotides not matched to a gene: 9. The germline V gene encodes CDR1 LNHDA and CDR2 SQIVND (reference sequence). The CDR3 sequence is 16 residues long. CDR3 residues: CASSNPQGGIGNTIYF. The CDR3 region has the DNA TGTGCCAGTAGTAACCCACAGGGGGGAATCGGAAACACCATATATTTT.

The chain uses TRBV7-9 and TRBJ1-2; D is unresolved. Per the germline V gene, CDR1 is SEHNR and CDR2 is FQNEAQ (reference sequence). Trimming took 1 base from V and 7 from J, leaving 7 bases between them. The CDR3 covers 12 residues. CDR3 loop: CASSLVWAGYTF. DNA of the CDR3: TGTGCCAGCAGCTTAGTTTGGGCTGGCTACACCTTC.

DNA for the CDR3: TGTGCCAGCAGCTTGACAGGGTTGAGGAATCAGCCCCAGCATTTT. Translation gives CASSLTGLRNQPQHF. The chain is built from TRBV5-8 and TRBJ1-5; possibly TRBD1 for D (6 bases). This CDR3 region has 15 residues. Looked up from germline, CDR1 is SGHTS and CDR2 is YDEGEE. Trimming removed 1 base at V and 4 bases at J, with 12 bases between.

This sequence joins TRBV7-2 and TRBJ1-4; 7 positions match TRBD1. J was trimmed by 8 bases and V by 4 bases; bases with no gene match: 7. Germline CDR1 and CDR2: SGHTA and FQGNSA. CDR3 length equals 14 residues. The CDR3 nucleotides read TGTGCCAGCAGCTCTACAGGGGTTCGGGAAAAACTGTTTTTT. Translation gives CASSSTGVREKLFF.

This clone was counted ten times or more. V is TRBV19 and J is TRBJ1-1; 7 bases fit TRBD1. The trim removed 5 bases at V and 10 bases at J, leaving 10 bases unmatched. CDR1 and CDR2 (germline): LNHDA, SQIVND (reference sequence). The CDR3 consists of 13 residues. The chain's CDR3 is CASSYGLGGRAFF. DNA of the CDR3: TGTGCCAGTAGTTACGGGTTAGGGGGCAGAGCTTTCTTT.

V gene TRBV7-2 combines with J gene TRBJ1-2, with TRBD1 matching over 7 bases. Germline V gene lookup returns CDR1 SGHTA and CDR2 FQGNSA. CDR3 length equals 14 residues. Germline trimming cut 5 bases from V and 4 bases from J; bases unmatched to any gene: 7. The CDR3 DNA reads as TGTGCCAGCAGCCCTCAGACAGGGTCCTATGGCTACACCTTC. Its protein is CASSPQTGSYGYTF.

V gene TRBV19 combines with J gene TRBJ2-3, with 16 bases aligning to TRBD2. This CDR3 is built from 18 residues. The V and J ends lost 6 bases and 0 bases, in that order; junction bases with no gene match: 6. Germline V gives CDR1 LNHDA, CDR2 SQIVND (reference sequence). As DNA, the CDR3 is TGTGCCAGTAGCCCGGGACTAGCGGGGGGGGTGAGCACAGATACGCAGTATTTT. Its translation is CASSPGLAGGVSTDTQYF. Full variable domain (remainder filled in from reference TRBV19 and TRBJ2-3): DGGITQSPKYLFRKEGQNVTLSCEQNLNHDAMYWYRQDPGQGLRLIYYSQIVNDFQKGDIAEGYSVSREKKESFPLTVTSAQKNPTAFYLCASSPGLAGGVSTDTQYFGPGTRLTVL.

This clone was found once. The chain recombines TRBV27 with TRBJ1-2; D uncertain. The CDR3 loop spans 12 amino acids. Germline loops: CDR1 MNHEY, CDR2 SMNVEV (reference sequence). The V gene lost 8 bases and the J gene lost 4 bases, with 11 bases spanning the gap. CDR3 residues: CASSSTPYGYTF. Here the CDR3 DNA reads TGTGCCAGCTCTTCAACACCCTATGGCTACACCTTC.

This clone appeared once. This chain connects TRBV29-1 to TRBJ1-2; a possible D gene is TRBD1 (5 bases). The germline V gene has CDR1 SQVTM and CDR2 ANQGSEA. Trimming pared 6 bases from V and 2 bases from J, leaving 10 bases between. CDR3 size: 12 residues. The CDR3 DNA follows: TGCAGCGTCTCGGGGGAGAACTATGGCTACACCTTC. It translates to CSVSGENYGYTF.

V gene TRBV15 combines with J gene TRBJ2-3; TRBD2 aligns across 7 bases. The CDR3 contains 15 residues. With 1 base clipped from V and 2 bases from J, the junction kept 3 bases outside the gene matches. CDR1 is LNHNV, CDR2 YYDKDF, per germline (reference sequence). The DNA of the CDR3 is TGTGCCACCAGCAGAGCGGGGGGTAACACAGATACGCAGTATTTT. Residues: CATSRAGGNTDTQYF. Full variable domain (outside the CDR3, taken from reference TRBV15 and TRBJ2-3): DAMVIQNPRYQVTQFGKPVTLSCSQTLNHNVMYWYQQKSSQAPKLLFHYYDKDFNNEADTPDNFQSRRPNTSFCFLDIRSPGLGDTAMYLCATSRAGGNTDTQYFGPGTRLTVL.

The CDR3 DNA reads as TGCGCCAGCAGTCCGCCCCAGGGGGCCGGTTATAGCAATCAGCCCCAGCATTTT. It encodes CASSPPQGAGYSNQPQHF. The V gene is TRBV4-1, the J gene TRBJ1-5; 8 nucleotides line up with TRBD1. This CDR3 has 18 amino acids. Germline V gene data show CDR1 as MGHRA and CDR2 as YSYEKL. The trim removed 6 bases at V and 0 bases at J, leaving 13 bases unmatched.

This chain joins TRBV7-9 and TRBJ1-1; D unclear. In germline, CDR1 is SEHNR, CDR2 FQNEAQ (reference sequence). The CDR3 runs 15 residues. The V end lost 3 bases, the J end lost 4 bases, and 15 bases lay between the germline ends. This CDR3 is CASSFRQAGGTEAFF. Written as DNA, the CDR3 is TGTGCCAGCAGCTTCCGACAAGCCGGAGGCACTGAAGCTTTCTTT.

The CDR3 loop is CATSDTGQGGHEQFF. The CDR3 coding sequence is TGTGCCACCAGTGATACGGGACAGGGGGGCCATGAGCAGTTCTTC. The genes are TRBV24-1 and TRBJ2-1; 11 bases match TRBD1. The V and J ends lost 3 bases and 8 bases, in that order; junction bases with no gene match: 5. This CDR3 spans 15 amino acids. Looked up from germline, CDR1 is KGHDR and CDR2 is SFDVKD.